This entry lists 32 T cell receptor beta chains sequenced from one sample in a study of T-cell memory formation after mild COVID-19. TCRdb processed the 5' RACE reads anew with MiXCR; each CDR3 protein has one entry. The data show about 390,000 distinct CDR3 sequences, with around a sixth seen just once and 20% to 25% held by the top ten. The material sequenced was PBMCs or a T cell subset sorted from them (not recorded which). These receptors all come from a man in his late teens or twenties who had mild COVID-19 (a few samples of this study predate the infection). Cell type and time point are not known.

The chain couples TRBV29-1 to TRBJ2-3, with 8 bases matching TRBD2. This CDR3 comprises 14 residues. Germline-derived CDR1 and CDR2 are SQVTM and ANQGSEA. J gave up 2 bases and V 5 bases, and 6 bases lay outside the gene matches. The CDR3 DNA follows: TGCAGCGTTTGGAAAGCGGGGGTCACAGATACGCAGTATTTT. It is translated as CSVWKAGVTDTQYF.

The chain joins TRBV6-5 to TRBJ2-3; D is possibly TRBD2 (5 bases). The length of the CDR3 is 17 residues. Germline CDR1 and CDR2: MNHEY and SVGAGI. Trimming took 2 bases from V and 0 from J, leaving 15 bases between them. In nucleotides, the CDR3 is TGTGCCAGCAGTTACCTGGTTGCGACTACTAGCACAGATACGCAGTATTTT. Translation gives CASSYLVATTSTDTQYF.

This chain's CDR3 is CATSRELAGVTGELFF. The CDR3 nucleotides read TGTGCCACCAGCAGGGAACTAGCGGGGGTTACCGGGGAGCTGTTTTTT. The chain recombines TRBV15 with TRBJ2-2; TRBD2 agrees at 11 bases. The CDR3 has 16 amino acids. V shed 3 bases and J 5 bases; nucleotides not matched to a gene: 5. The germline V gene has CDR1 LNHNV and CDR2 YYDKDF (reference sequence).

The rearrangement links TRBV5-1 to TRBJ2-1, with 11 bases fitting TRBD2. The germline gives CDR1 SGHRS, CDR2 YFSETQ. The trim removed 2 bases at V and 9 bases at J, leaving 4 bases unmatched. The CDR3 is 14 residues long. The CDR3 sequence: CASSFTSGGGEQFF. Written as DNA, the CDR3 is TGCGCCAGCAGCTTCACTAGCGGGGGAGGTGAGCAGTTCTTC. Full variable domain (remainder filled in from reference TRBV5-1 and TRBJ2-1): KAGVTQTPRYLIKTRGQQVTLSCSPISGHRSVSWYQQTPGQGLQFLFEYFSETQRNKGNFPGRFSGRQFSNSRSEMNVSTLELGDSALYLCASSFTSGGGEQFFGPGTRLTVL.

The chain uses TRBV20-1 and TRBJ1-1; D might be TRBD1 (5 bases). V was cut by 1 base and J by 2 bases, with 11 bases left in between. There are 14 residues in the CDR3. Looked up from germline, CDR1 is DFQATT and CDR2 is SNEGSKA (reference sequence). The CDR3 bases are TGCAGTGCTAGAGTGGGGGGAGGAAACACTGAAGCTTTCTTT. Its translation is CSARVGGGNTEAFF.

This clonotype was recorded a few times. The chain couples TRBV7-9 to TRBJ2-7; D might be TRBD1 (6 bases). V lost 5 bases to trimming and J lost 2 bases, with 13 bases between them. CDR3 length: 14 amino acids. CDR1 is SEHNR, CDR2 FQNEAQ, per germline (reference sequence). The CDR3 reads CASSLQDRPYEQYF. CDR3 nucleotides: TGTGCCAGCAGCCTCCAGGACAGACCCTACGAGCAGTACTTC.

This clonotype was found a few times. This sequence joins TRBV12-3 or TRBV12-4 and TRBJ2-7, with 9 bases identical to TRBD1. V lost 8 bases to trimming and J lost 2 bases; unmatched junction nucleotides: 4. The CDR3 length is 13 residues. In nucleotides, the CDR3 is TGTGCCAGCTGGGGACAGGGTCCCTACGAGCAGTACTTC. This sequence encodes CASWGQGPYEQYF.

The chain has TRBV30 and TRBJ2-7, with TRBD1 identical over 7 bases. V shed 1 base and J 3 bases; nucleotides not matched to a gene: 18. The CDR3 consists of 18 residues. CDR1 GTSNPN and CDR2 SVGIG come from the germline V gene (reference sequence). The CDR3: CAWSAFRLPGQYNYEQYF. DNA for the CDR3: TGTGCCTGGAGTGCCTTTCGACTCCCGGGACAGTACAACTACGAGCAGTACTTC. Supplemented by reference TRBV30 and TRBJ2-7, the full variable domain reads SQTIHQWPATLVQPVGSPLSLECTVEGTSNPNLYWYRQAAGRGLQLLFYSVGIGQISSEVPQNLSASRPQDRQFILSSKKLLLSDSGFYLCAWSAFRLPGQYNYEQYFGPGTRLTVT.

There are a few counts of this clonotype. V is TRBV6-2 or TRBV6-3 and J is TRBJ2-2, with a possible D match to TRBD1 (5 bases). Per the germline V gene, CDR1 is MNHEY and CDR2 is SVGEGT. Deletions cut 2 bases from V and 7 bases from J, with 8 bases between. The CDR3 has 13 residues. In DNA, the CDR3 is TGTGCCAGCAGTTACCTAAGGGGCGGGGAGCTGTTTTTT. Translating it yields CASSYLRGGELFF.

This clonotype was counted only a few times. The rearrangement joins TRBV24-1 to TRBJ2-3; the D is unclear. V shed 3 bases and J shed 3 bases, with 18 bases lying between them. CDR1 and CDR2 (germline): KGHDR, SFDVKD. The CDR3 has 17 residues. The CDR3, as DNA: TGTGCCACCAGTGATGACCGGGCCCTCCGAATTACAGATACGCAGTATTTT. Residues: CATSDDRALRITDTQYF.

V and J are TRBV9 and TRBJ2-7; maybe TRBD2 (7 bases). V was cut by 4 bases and J by 6 bases, with 17 bases left in between. Germline V gene lookup returns CDR1 SGDLS and CDR2 YYNGEE. The CDR3 consists of 14 residues. The CDR3 region has the DNA TGTGCCAGCAGCCGAGGGGGGGCCGAGGGCGAGCAGTACTTC. It translates to CASSRGGAEGEQYF.

This clonotype showed up just a few times. This chain links TRBV6-2 or TRBV6-3 with TRBJ2-4; D perhaps matches TRBD2 (6 bases). The CDR3 loop spans 13 amino acids. Germline V gives CDR1 MNHEY, CDR2 SVGEGT. The germline V and J ends were trimmed by 2 bases and 6 bases, with 8 bases remaining between them. CDR3 DNA sequence: TGTGCCAGCAGTTACGGAGGGTTAAACATTCAGTACTTC. This codes for CASSYGGLNIQYF.

The chain is built from TRBV7-2 and TRBJ2-3, with D hard to call. Trimming stripped 3 bases from V and 4 bases from J, with 11 bases between. CDR3 size: 14 residues. CDR1 and CDR2 (germline): SGHTA, FQGNSA. The CDR3 DNA is TGTGCCAGCAGCTTTCATTCGGTGCCAGATACGCAGTATTTT. It codes for CASSFHSVPDTQYF.

The DNA for the CDR3 is TGTGCCAGCTCACCGTTGCCAGATACTAACTATGGCTACACCTTC. This gives the protein CASSPLPDTNYGYTF. The chain links TRBV18 to TRBJ1-2, with unresolved D. This CDR3 has 15 residues. Looked up from germline, CDR1 is KGHSH and CDR2 is LQKENI. Between the trimmed V and J ends, which lost 3 bases and 0 bases, there was a span of 11 bases.

This clonotype was detected a few times. The rearrangement uses TRBV2 and TRBJ1-6; tentatively, D is TRBD1 (6 bases). The CDR3 extends over 15 amino acids. V dropped 5 bases and J dropped 7 bases, with 15 bases sitting between them. Germline loops: CDR1 SNHLY, CDR2 FYNNEI. The CDR3 sequence: CASSTRQAENSPLHF. The CDR3 coding sequence is TGTGCCAGCAGTACTAGACAGGCGGAGAATTCACCCCTCCACTTT.

The chain uses TRBV7-6 and TRBJ1-4; 9 bases are a match to TRBD1. The germline CDR1 and CDR2 sequences are SGHVS and FNYEAQ. The V gene end was trimmed by 7 bases and the J gene end by 8 bases; junction bases not matched to a gene: 8. The CDR3 spans 14 residues. CDR3 region: CASIYLTGGEKLFF. The CDR3 DNA follows: TGTGCCAGCATCTACCTGACAGGGGGGGAAAAACTGTTTTTT.

V usage is TRBV12-3 or TRBV12-4 and J usage is TRBJ1-2; TRBD1 is a possible D gene (6 bases). V gave up 5 bases and J gave up 7 bases, with 20 bases separating them. The CDR3 length is 15 residues. CDR3 protein: CASSTHSGGRGGYTF. The CDR3 nucleotides read TGTGCCAGCAGTACCCACAGCGGGGGGCGAGGTGGCTACACCTTC.

This clonotype was seen more than once but under ten times. The chain links TRBV7-2 to TRBJ2-5; 9 bases fit TRBD2. J was trimmed by 6 bases and V by 5 bases; bases with no gene match: 13. The CDR3 covers 16 residues. The germline CDR1 and CDR2 sequences are SGHTA and FQGNSA. DNA of the CDR3: TGTGCCAGCAGCCCCCGAGGCGCGGGGGGGCCGAAGACCCAGTACTTC. Encoded protein: CASSPRGAGGPKTQYF.

The sample holds a few counts of this clonotype. The chain is built from TRBV12-3 or TRBV12-4 and TRBJ2-2; D is unresolved. V dropped 5 bases and J dropped 1 base, with 8 bases sitting between them. There are 14 residues in the CDR3. The CDR3 nucleotides are TGTGCCAGCAGTAAGACGGAGAACACCGGGGAGCTGTTTTTT. Encoded protein: CASSKTENTGELFF.

This clonotype was observed a handful of times. The V call is TRBV7-2, the J call TRBJ2-5; TRBD2 matches at 9 bases. V lost 7 bases to trimming and J lost 5 bases; unmatched junction nucleotides: 11. The germline CDR1 and CDR2 sequences are SGHTA and FQGNSA. There are 15 residues in the CDR3. The DNA of the CDR3 is TGTGCCAGCACCCCAGCGGGGGGCCGGATCGAGACCCAGTACTTC. Protein: CASTPAGGRIETQYF. The full variable domain, completed using reference TRBV7-2 and TRBJ2-5, is GAGVSQSPSNKVTEKGKDVELRCDPISGHTALYWYRQSLGQGLEFLIYFQGNSAPDKSGLPSDRFSAERTGGSVSTLTIQRTQQEDSAVYLCASTPAGGRIETQYFGPGTRLLVL.

The gene calls are TRBV7-8 and TRBJ1-4; 10 positions match TRBD1. Trimming removed 1 base from V and 4 bases from J; junction bases left unmatched: 3. The CDR3 consists of 16 residues. The V gene's germline CDR1 is SGHVS and CDR2 FQNEAQ. CDR3 sequence reads: CASSLVGTGDNEKLFF. In DNA, the CDR3 is TGTGCCAGCAGCTTAGTAGGGACAGGGGATAATGAAAAACTGTTTTTT.

The sample holds many counts of this clonotype. The V gene is TRBV9, the J gene TRBJ1-5, with a possible D match to TRBD1 (5 bases). Trimming took off 1 base at V and 2 bases at J, with 10 bases between the two ends. This CDR3 contains 15 residues. Germline V lookup: CDR1 SGDLS, CDR2 YYNGEE. CDR3 nucleotide sequence: TGTGCCAGCAGCGTAACAGCAGGGCGCAATCAGCCCCAGCATTTT. It is translated as CASSVTAGRNQPQHF. The variable domain in full, with the rest retrieved from reference TRBV9 and TRBJ1-5, is DSGVTQTPKHLITATGQRVTLRCSPRSGDLSVYWYQQSLDQGLQFLIQYYNGEERAKGNILERFSAQQFPDLHSELNLSSLELGDSALYFCASSVTAGRNQPQHFGDGTRLSIL.

In this sample, this clonotype turned up a few times. This chain links TRBV29-1 with TRBJ2-1; D possibly matches TRBD1 or TRBD2 (5 bases each). The CDR3 is 12 residues long. Germline V gene data show CDR1 as SQVTM and CDR2 as ANQGSEA. The V gene lost 4 bases and the J gene lost 6 bases, with 10 bases spanning the gap. The CDR3 sequence: CSVVPGSNEQFF. Here the CDR3 DNA reads TGCAGCGTTGTGCCAGGGAGCAATGAGCAGTTCTTC.

There are a few counts of this clonotype. The J gene is TRBJ2-2, the V gene TRBV15; the match to TRBD1 covers 11 bases. The CDR3 is 17 residues long. With V trimmed by 0 bases and J by 5 bases, 5 bases remained unmatched. Germline V gene data show CDR1 as LNHNV and CDR2 as YYDKDF (reference sequence). CDR3 bases: TGTGCCACCAGCAGAGATCTCTGGGACAGGGGGACCGGGGAGCTGTTTTTT. Encoded protein: CATSRDLWDRGTGELFF.

The J gene is TRBJ2-7, the V gene TRBV5-4, with a weak D call TRBD1 (5 bases). Germline CDR1 reads SGHNT; CDR2 reads YYREEE (reference sequence). V lost 3 bases and J lost 3, with 19 bases in between. The CDR3 loop spans 16 amino acids. The CDR3 loop reads CASSSSRWGDHYEQYV. The DNA for the CDR3 is TGTGCCAGCAGCTCCTCACGTTGGGGCGACCACTACGAGCAGTACGTC.

V and J are TRBV29-1 and TRBJ2-1; no reliable D call. The CDR3 has 14 amino acids. V lost 4 bases, J lost 1 base, and 11 bases lay in between. CDR1 and CDR2 (germline): SQVTM, ANQGSEA. CDR3 protein: CSVVGQVSYNEQFF. CDR3 in DNA: TGCAGCGTTGTCGGCCAGGTATCCTACAATGAGCAGTTCTTC.

This clonotype was seen a few times. V and J are TRBV6-2 or TRBV6-3 and TRBJ2-7, with D tentatively TRBD1 (5 bases). Trimming took 6 bases from V and 3 from J, leaving 15 bases between them. CDR3 size: 14 residues. Germline V CDR1 and CDR2: MNHEY, SVGEGT. The CDR3 loop is CASSRWTPFYEQYV. In DNA, the CDR3 is TGTGCCAGCAGCCGGTGGACACCATTCTACGAGCAGTACGTC.

Only a few counts were recorded for this clonotype. The rearrangement joins TRBV10-3 to TRBJ1-1, with 9 bases identical to TRBD1. The J segment lost 1 base and the V segment lost 4 bases, leaving 10 bases of the junction unmatched. The CDR3 consists of 17 residues. Per germline, CDR1 ENHRY and CDR2 SYGVKD. The chain's CDR3 is CAISVNPGQGANTEAFF. CDR3 sequence (DNA): TGTGCCATCAGTGTAAATCCGGGACAGGGAGCGAACACTGAAGCTTTCTTT.

The chain is built from TRBV4-1 and TRBJ1-5; D gene ambiguous. V was pared by 4 bases and J by 5 bases, with 18 bases between. The V gene's germline CDR1 is MGHRA and CDR2 YSYEKL. The CDR3 is made up of 16 amino acids. The CDR3 bases are TGCGCCAGCAGCCCCTGGACCCTAATCGGACATCAGCCCCAGCATTTT. Its protein product is CASSPWTLIGHQPQHF.

The V gene is TRBV6-2 or TRBV6-3, the J gene TRBJ2-3, with 8 bases fitting TRBD1. Germline CDR1 reads MNHEY; CDR2 reads SVGEGT. V trimming: 6 bases; J trimming: 6 bases; junction bases outside the gene matches: 8. This CDR3 region has 14 residues. The CDR3 sequence: CASRAGQGMDTQYF. The CDR3 coding sequence is TGTGCCAGCAGGGCAGGACAGGGAATGGATACGCAGTATTTT.

This clonotype showed up just a few times. The rearrangement joins TRBV14 to TRBJ2-3, with TRBD2 identical over 10 bases. Germline CDR1 reads SGHDN; CDR2 reads FVKESK. This CDR3 is built from 13 residues. With V trimmed by 2 bases and J by 11 bases, 4 bases remained unmatched. The CDR3 region has the DNA TGTGCCAGCAGCCAAAACCTAGCGGGGGAGCAGTATTTT. It yields the protein CASSQNLAGEQYF.

The chain carries TRBV4-1 and TRBJ2-7; D perhaps matches TRBD1 (5 bases). The CDR3 has 14 amino acids. Germline loops: CDR1 MGHRA, CDR2 YSYEKL. The V gene lost 2 bases and the J gene lost 7 bases, with 15 bases spanning the gap. Here the CDR3 reads CASSQTLAGREQYV. As DNA, the CDR3 is TGCGCCAGCAGCCAAACTCTGGCAGGGCGAGAGCAGTACGTC.